The rows below give T cell receptor beta chains drawn from one sample of a study of blood T cell repertoires in COVID-19. Profiled with immunoSEQ multiplex PCR; TCRdb holds only in-frame clones, not every one. The table lists around 700,000 clones, approximately 90% of them singletons. Source material: peripheral blood. These receptors came from a young woman with acute or convalescent COVID-19. The CDR3 runs from the conserved cysteine through the conserved F or W. A D gene is named only where the DNA matches it firmly. For some rows the clone size is stated as once, few or many, or as a class when expanded; others skip it.

J gene | V gene | clone size | D gene | CDR3 DNA | CDR3 protein
TRBJ2-7 | TRBV27 | . | TRBD1 | TGTGCCAGCAGTCCCCTTCGGGACAGAGACTACGAGCAGTACTTC | CASSPLRDRDYEQYF
TRBJ1-1 | TRBV5-1 | . | . | TGCGCCAGCAGCCACCAGGGTTTGAACACTGAAGCTTTCTTT | CASSHQGLNTEAFF
TRBJ2-6 | TRBV30 | . | TRBD2 | TGTGCCTGGACTAGCGGGGGGGAGTCTGGGGCCAACGTCCTGACTTTC | CAWTSGGESGANVLTF
TRBJ2-1 | TRBV4-3 | . | TRBD2 | TGCGCCAGCAGCCAAGACACCGCGGCGGGGGGCCTGATTGAGCAGTTCTTC | CASSQDTAAGGLIEQFF
TRBJ1-1 | TRBV29-1 | . | . | TGCAGCGTGGAACAGGCTACCGGCACTGAAGCTTTCTTT | CSVEQATGTEAFF
TRBJ1-4 | TRBV11-2 | . | TRBD1 | TGTGCCAGCAGAAGAACCGGGACAGGGAATGAAAAACTGTTTTTT | CASRRTGTGNEKLFF
TRBJ1-2 | TRBV18 | . | . | TGTGCCAGCTCACCAGTGGCAGGGGTGGTCTATGGCTACACCTTC | CASSPVAGVVYGYTF
TRBJ2-3 | TRBV7-8 | . | . | TGTGCCAGCAGCCGAGGGGGGCGCGGCACAGATACGCAGTATTTT | CASSRGGRGTDTQYF
TRBJ1-2 | TRBV12-3/TRBV12-4 | . | . | TGTGCCAGCAGTCCCGACTGGAACTATGGCTACACCTTC | CASSPDWNYGYTF
TRBJ1-5 | TRBV4-1 | . | . | TGCGCCAGCAGGGGAGGGGGCAATCAGCCCCAGCATTTT | CASRGGGNQPQHF
TRBJ1-5 | TRBV5-8 | . | TRBD1 | TGTGCCAGCAGCTTTAGGGACAGGGTCAATCAGCCCCAGCATTTT | CASSFRDRVNQPQHF
TRBJ1-6 | TRBV19 | once | . | TGTGCCAGTAGTATCGGAGGGGACCCAAATTCACCCCTCCACTTT | CASSIGGDPNSPLHF
TRBJ1-6 | TRBV11-2 | . | . | TGTGCCAGCAGCCCGGCAGGGGAGAGTTCACCCCTCCACTTT | CASSPAGESSPLHF
TRBJ2-1 | TRBV2 | . | TRBD2 | TGTGCCAGCAGTGAAGGAACGGGGGGATACTACAATGAGCAGTTCTTC | CASSEGTGGYYNEQFF
TRBJ1-1 | TRBV19 | . | . | TGTGCCAGTTATTTCGGGGGGGCCAATAATGAAGCTTTCTTT | CASYFGGANNEAFF
TRBJ1-5 | TRBV19 | . | . | TGTGCCAGTAGTATATCTCAGGGCAATCAGCCCCAGCATTTT | CASSISQGNQPQHF
TRBJ2-7 | TRBV19 | . | TRBD1 | TGTGCCAGTAGTGCTAACATACCCAGGACAGGGACCCACGAGCAGTACTTC | CASSANIPRTGTHEQYF
TRBJ1-3 | TRBV28 | . | . | TGTGCCAGCAGTCTACTCTCGGTCTCTGGAAACACCATATATTTT | CASSLLSVSGNTIYF
TRBJ1-1 | TRBV27 | . | . | TGTGCCAGCAGGAACAGGGCAATGAACACTGAAGCTTTCTTT | CASRNRAMNTEAFF
TRBJ1-2 | TRBV12-3/TRBV12-4 | . | TRBD1 | TGTGCCAGCAGTTCCGGGACAGGCCATGGCTACACCTTC | CASSSGTGHGYTF
TRBJ1-6 | TRBV6-2/TRBV6-3 | . | TRBD1 | TGTGCCAGCAGTGGGTTTTCGGGACAGTCTAATTCACCCCTCCACTTT | CASSGFSGQSNSPLHF
TRBJ1-5 | TRBV19 | . | TRBD1 | TGTGCCAGTAGCCGACAGGGAAATCAGCCCCAGCATTTT | CASSRQGNQPQHF
TRBJ2-2 | TRBV7-8 | . | TRBD1 | TGTGCCAGCAGCCGCAGGGGGCAGGGATTCGGGGAGCTGTTTTTT | CASSRRGQGFGELFF
TRBJ1-3 | TRBV3-1/TRBV3-2 | . | TRBD1 | TGTGCCAGCAGCCGGGACAGATCTGGAAACACCATATATTTT | CASSRDRSGNTIYF
TRBJ2-7 | TRBV28 | . | TRBD1 | TGTGCCAGCAGTCCGACAGGGGTCCCTATCGAGCAGTACTTC | CASSPTGVPIEQYF
TRBJ2-1 | TRBV28 | . | TRBD2 | TGTGCCAGCAGGGCTAGCGGGGCCTCCTACAATGAGCAGTTCTTC | CASRASGASYNEQFF